This TCR beta chain was identified in a study of spatial heterogeneity in lung cancer. Whole-study findings and limits: Tumors with more nonsynonymous mutations had more expanded intratumoral alpha and beta TCRs. Coverage of tumor T cells, by estimate, reached roughly 7% for alpha chains and about 14% for beta chains.

This clonotype was observed at least ten times. Its specificity is unknown. Trimming took 5 bases from V and 4 from J; bases not matched to a gene: 3. The CDR3 spans 15 residues. Germline V lookup: CDR1 MNHEY, CDR2 SMNVEV (reference sequence). TCRdb reprocessed the 5' RACE reads via MiXCR and lists one record per CDR3 protein. The sample records about 100,000 distinct CDR3 sequences, 4.4% being singletons. Specified time point: sample taken at primary tumor resection. The V call is TRBV27, the J call TRBJ2-2; TRBD1 matches at 11 bases. This clonotype was obtained from a male donor with early-stage non-small cell lung cancer. Source: lung tumor tissue, taken at surgery. CDR3 DNA sequence: TGTGCCAGCAGTGGACAGGGGGCGGTCACCGGGGAGCTGTTTTTT. It codes for CASSGQGAVTGELFF.